This TCR beta chain was documented in a study of T cells expressing NK-cell markers. Study details: Sorted CD3+CD56+NKG2C+, CD3+CD56+NKG2C- and CD3+CD56-NKG2C+ T-cell subsets were beta-chain profiled. Study findings and constraints: These clonotypes additionally ranked first within the CD3+CD56-NKG2C+ fraction of a few donors. Dominant NKG2C+ clonotype frequencies of about 1.0-8% of CD8+ T cells were measured in over five donors.

Notes on this clonotype: The antigen remains unidentified.

The TCR beta cDNA came from 5'RACE template switching with UMIs. TCRdb reworked the 5' RACE reads into one entry per CDR3 protein, no DNA. The sample shows some 410,000 distinct CDR3 sequences, and 7.3% sits with its ten largest clones. This CDR3 is 16 amino acids long. Germline loops: CDR1 LNHDA, CDR2 SQIVND (reference sequence). What was sequenced was blood T cells: a sorted CD56 or NKG2C T cell subset, CD4+ or CD8+ T cells, or bulk PBMC T cells (not recorded which). The sequence derives from a woman between 18 and 70 years old in good health. This chain uses TRBV19 with TRBJ2-2; TCRdb indicates TRBD2, and absent DNA this call remains unverified. The chain's CDR3 is CASSIFGPSNTGELFF.